This T cell receptor (beta chain) was obtained from a study of CD8 T cells in Susac syndrome. In blood CD8+ and CD4+ T cells, TCR beta underwent sequencing. The RNA, about 0.5 to 1 ug, was put through reverse transcription using random hexamers. Each CDR3 protein is one row after TCRdb ran MiXCR on the immunoSEQ multiplex PCR reads. The data show about 160,000 distinct CDR3 sequences, with about 96% seen just once and around 0.12% held by the top ten. This CDR3 has 16 amino acids. Trimming shortened V by 3 bases and J by 2 bases, and 14 bases separated the two germline ends. Germline V lookup: CDR1 LNHDA, CDR2 SQIVND (reference sequence).

V gene TRBV19 combines with J gene TRBJ1-5, with no clear D. This clonotype was obtained from a human donor with Susac syndrome. The sample consisted of CD4+ T cells from PBMCs. CDR3 residues: CASSMIKVLRNQPQHF. The CDR3 DNA reads as TGTGCCAGTAGTATGATTAAGGTACTGCGCAATCAGCCCCAGCATTTT.